This T cell receptor beta chain was recovered during a study of neurological immune-mediated disorders. The unsorted libraries were made from 2 million PBMCs kept at -80 C. A few counts support this clonotype. The authors made cDNA by 5'RACE with 10-nucleotide random UMIs. Via MiXCR, TCRdb re-called the 5' RACE reads, giving one row per CDR3 protein. The data contain some 19,000 distinct CDR3 sequences, 15% of them seen just once; the ten biggest clones take up more than 14%. Per germline, CDR1 DFQATT and CDR2 SNEGSKA (reference sequence). The CDR3 has 18 amino acids. V was pared by 6 bases and J by 1 base, with 11 bases of the junction left unmatched.

The origin of this receptor is a female donor with HTLV-1-associated myelopathy (HAM/TSP). The sequenced material came from PBMCs. V is TRBV20-1 and J is TRBJ2-5, with 16 nucleotides matching TRBD2. The CDR3 DNA reads as TGCAGTGCCAAAACCGGGACTAGCGGGGGGGCCATCCAAGAGACCCAGTACTTC. Translation: CSAKTGTSGGAIQETQYF.